This note documents a single TCR beta chain sequence. Per germline, CDR1 ENHRY and CDR2 SYGVKD. The V end lost 5 bases, the J end lost 2 bases, and 12 bases lay between the germline ends. CDR3 length equals 14 residues. The data are from a study of blood T cells in healthy people across ages. Study at large: Capture via template switching afforded approximately one barcoded beta molecule per two T cells.

Sample-barcoded 5' priming and a J-beta primer mix drove a second PCR of about 6 to 12 cycles. From the 5' RACE reads, TCRdb called clonotypes with MiXCR, one entry per CDR3 protein. Altogether around 650,000 distinct CDR3 sequences are present, 40% to 45% being singletons, with the ten largest covering around 30%. The donors, healthy Caucasians from Russia, were aged roughly 6 to 100. Each sample had at least 6 million PBMCs isolated. The sequence was collected from an elderly man in good health. The chain has TRBV10-3 and TRBJ2-5; D possibly corresponds to TRBD1 (5 bases). Source material: blood. CDR3 residues: CAISMTEPQETQYF. In nucleotides, the CDR3 is TGTGCCATCAGTATGACAGAGCCACAAGAGACCCAGTACTTC.